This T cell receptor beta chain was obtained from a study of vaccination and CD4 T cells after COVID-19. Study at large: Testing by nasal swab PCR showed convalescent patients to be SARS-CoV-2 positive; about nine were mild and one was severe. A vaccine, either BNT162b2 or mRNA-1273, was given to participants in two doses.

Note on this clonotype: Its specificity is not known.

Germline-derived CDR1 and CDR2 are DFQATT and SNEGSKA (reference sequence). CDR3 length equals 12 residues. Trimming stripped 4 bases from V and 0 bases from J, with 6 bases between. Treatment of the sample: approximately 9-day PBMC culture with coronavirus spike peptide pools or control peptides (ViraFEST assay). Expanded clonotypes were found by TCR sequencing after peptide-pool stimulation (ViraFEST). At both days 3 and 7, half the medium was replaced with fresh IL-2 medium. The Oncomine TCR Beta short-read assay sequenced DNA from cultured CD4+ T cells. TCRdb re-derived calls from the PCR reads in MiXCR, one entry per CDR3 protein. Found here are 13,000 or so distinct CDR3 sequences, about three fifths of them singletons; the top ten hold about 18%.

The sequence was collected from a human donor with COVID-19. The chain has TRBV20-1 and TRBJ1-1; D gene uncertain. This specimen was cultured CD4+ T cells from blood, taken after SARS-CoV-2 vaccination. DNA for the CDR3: TGCAGTGCTACCCTCATGAACACTGAAGCTTTCTTT. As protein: CSATLMNTEAFF.